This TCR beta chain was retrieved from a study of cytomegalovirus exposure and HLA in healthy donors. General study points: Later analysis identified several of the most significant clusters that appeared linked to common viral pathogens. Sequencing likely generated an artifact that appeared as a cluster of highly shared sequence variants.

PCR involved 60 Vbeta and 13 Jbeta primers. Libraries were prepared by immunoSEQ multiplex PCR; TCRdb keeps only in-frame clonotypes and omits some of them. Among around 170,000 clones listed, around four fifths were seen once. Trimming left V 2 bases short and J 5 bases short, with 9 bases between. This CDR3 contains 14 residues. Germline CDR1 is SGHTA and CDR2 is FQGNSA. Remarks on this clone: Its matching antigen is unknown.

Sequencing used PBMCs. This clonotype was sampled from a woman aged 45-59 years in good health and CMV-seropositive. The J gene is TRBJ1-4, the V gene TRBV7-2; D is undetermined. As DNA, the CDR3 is TGTGCCAGCAGCTTATTTGGACTGAATGAAAAACTGTTTTTT. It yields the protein CASSLFGLNEKLFF.